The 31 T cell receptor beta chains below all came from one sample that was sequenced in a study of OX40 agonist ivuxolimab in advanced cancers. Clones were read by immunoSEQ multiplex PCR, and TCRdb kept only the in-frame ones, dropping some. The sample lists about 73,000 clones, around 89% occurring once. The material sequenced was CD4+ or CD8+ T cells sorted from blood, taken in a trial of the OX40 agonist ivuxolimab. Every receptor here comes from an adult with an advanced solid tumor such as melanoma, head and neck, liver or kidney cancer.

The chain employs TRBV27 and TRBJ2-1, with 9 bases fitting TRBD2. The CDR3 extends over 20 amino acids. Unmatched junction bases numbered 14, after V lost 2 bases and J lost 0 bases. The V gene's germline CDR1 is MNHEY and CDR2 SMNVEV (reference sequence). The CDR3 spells CASSLTPAGTSRSSYNEQFF. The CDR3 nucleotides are TGTGCCAGCAGTTTAACCCCCGCCGGGACTAGCCGTAGCTCCTACAATGAGCAGTTCTTC.

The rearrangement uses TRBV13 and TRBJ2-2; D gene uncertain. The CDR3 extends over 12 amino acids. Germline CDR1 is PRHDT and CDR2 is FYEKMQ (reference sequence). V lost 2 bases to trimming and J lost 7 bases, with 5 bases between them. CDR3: CASSLKLGELFF. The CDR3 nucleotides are TGTGCCAGCAGCTTAAAGCTCGGGGAGCTGTTTTTT. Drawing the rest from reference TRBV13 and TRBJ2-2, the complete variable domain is AAGVIQSPRHLIKEKRETATLKCYPIPRHDTVYWYQQGPGQDPQFLISFYEKMQSDKGSIPDRFSAQQFSDYHSELNMSSLELGDSALYFCASSLKLGELFFGEGSRLTVL.

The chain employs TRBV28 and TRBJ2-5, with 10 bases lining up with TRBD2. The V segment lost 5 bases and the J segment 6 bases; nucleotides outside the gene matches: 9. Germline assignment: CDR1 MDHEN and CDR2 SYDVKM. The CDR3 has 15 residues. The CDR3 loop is CASSPLAGVGKTQYF. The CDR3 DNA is TGTGCCAGCAGTCCGCTAGCGGGAGTAGGAAAGACCCAGTACTTC.

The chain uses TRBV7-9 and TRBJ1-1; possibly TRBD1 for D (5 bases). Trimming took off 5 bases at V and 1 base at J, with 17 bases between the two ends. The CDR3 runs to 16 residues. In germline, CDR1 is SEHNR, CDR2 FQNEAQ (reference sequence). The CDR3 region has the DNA TGTGCCAGCAGCCCCGGGTGGGGGGACTCGAACACTGAAGCTTTCTTT. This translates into CASSPGWGDSNTEAFF.

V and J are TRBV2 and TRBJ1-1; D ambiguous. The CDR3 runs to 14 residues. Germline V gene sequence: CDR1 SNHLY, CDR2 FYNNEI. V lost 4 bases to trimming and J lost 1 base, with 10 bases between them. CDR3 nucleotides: TGTGCCAGCAGTGGCCAGGCCAAGAACACTGAAGCTTTCTTT. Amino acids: CASSGQAKNTEAFF. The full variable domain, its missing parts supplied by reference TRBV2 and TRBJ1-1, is EPEVTQTPSHQVTQMGQEVILRCVPISNHLYFYWYRQILGQKVEFLVSFYNNEISEKSEIFDDQFSVERPDGSNFTLKIRSTKLEDSAMYFCASSGQAKNTEAFFGQGTRLTVV.

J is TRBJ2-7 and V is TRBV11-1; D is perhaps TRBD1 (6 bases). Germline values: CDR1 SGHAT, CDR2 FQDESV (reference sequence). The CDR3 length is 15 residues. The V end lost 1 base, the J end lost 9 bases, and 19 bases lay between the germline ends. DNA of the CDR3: TGTGCCAGCAGCTTAGACCCCGGGACAAGGGTTGGGCAGTACTTC. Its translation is CASSLDPGTRVGQYF. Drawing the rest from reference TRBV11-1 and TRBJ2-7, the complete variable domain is EAEVAQSPRYKITEKSQAVAFWCDPISGHATLYWYRQILGQGPELLVQFQDESVVDDSQLPKDRFSAERLKGVDSTLKIQPAELGDSAMYLCASSLDPGTRVGQYFGPGTRLTVT.

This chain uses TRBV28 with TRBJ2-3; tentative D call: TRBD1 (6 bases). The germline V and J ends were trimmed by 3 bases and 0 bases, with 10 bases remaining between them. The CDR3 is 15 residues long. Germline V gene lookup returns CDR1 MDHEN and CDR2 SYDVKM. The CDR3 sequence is CASSFVDSSTDTQYF. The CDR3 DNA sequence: TGTGCCAGCAGTTTTGTGGACAGCAGCACAGATACGCAGTATTTT. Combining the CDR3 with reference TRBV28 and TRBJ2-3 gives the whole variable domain DVKVTQSSRYLVKRTGEKVFLECVQDMDHENMFWYRQDPGLGLRLIYFSYDVKMKEKGDIPEGYSVSREKKERFSLILESASTNQTSMYLCASSFVDSSTDTQYFGPGTRLTVL.

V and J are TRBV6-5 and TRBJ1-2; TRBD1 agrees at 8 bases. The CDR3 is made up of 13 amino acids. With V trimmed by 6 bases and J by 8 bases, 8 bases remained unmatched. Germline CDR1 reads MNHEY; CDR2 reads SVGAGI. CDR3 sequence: CASRDGTGHGYTF. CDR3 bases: TGTGCCAGCAGAGATGGGACAGGCCACGGCTACACCTTC.

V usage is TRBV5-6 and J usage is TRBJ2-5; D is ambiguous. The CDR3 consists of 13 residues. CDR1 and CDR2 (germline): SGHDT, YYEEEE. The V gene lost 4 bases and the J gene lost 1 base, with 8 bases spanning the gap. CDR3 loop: CASSPRVQETQYF. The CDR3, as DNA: TGTGCCAGCAGCCCCAGAGTCCAAGAGACCCAGTACTTC. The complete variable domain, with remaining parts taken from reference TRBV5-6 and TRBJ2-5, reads DAGVTQSPTHLIKTRGQQVTLRCSPKSGHDTVSWYQQALGQGPQFIFQYYEEEERQRGNFPDRFSGHQFPNYSSELNVNALLLGDSALYLCASSPRVQETQYFGPGTRLLVL.

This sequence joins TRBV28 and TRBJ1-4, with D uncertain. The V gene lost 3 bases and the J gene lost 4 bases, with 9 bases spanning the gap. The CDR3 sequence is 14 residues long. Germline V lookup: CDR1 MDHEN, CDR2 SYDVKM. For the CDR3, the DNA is TGTGCCAGCAGTTTGGAAGGGTATAATGAAAAACTGTTTTTT. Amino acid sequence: CASSLEGYNEKLFF.

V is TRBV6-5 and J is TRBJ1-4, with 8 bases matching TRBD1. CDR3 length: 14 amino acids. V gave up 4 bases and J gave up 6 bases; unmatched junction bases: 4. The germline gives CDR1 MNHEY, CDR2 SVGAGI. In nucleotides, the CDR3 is TGTGCCAGCAGTTCGACAGGGGCGGATGAAAAACTGTTTTTT. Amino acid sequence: CASSSTGADEKLFF.

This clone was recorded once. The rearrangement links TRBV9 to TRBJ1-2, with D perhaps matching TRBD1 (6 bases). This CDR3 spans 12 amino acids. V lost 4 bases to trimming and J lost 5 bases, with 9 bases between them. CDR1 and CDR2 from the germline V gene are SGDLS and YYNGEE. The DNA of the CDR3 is TGTGCCAGCAGCACCACAGGGTATGGCTACACCTTC. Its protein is CASSTTGYGYTF.

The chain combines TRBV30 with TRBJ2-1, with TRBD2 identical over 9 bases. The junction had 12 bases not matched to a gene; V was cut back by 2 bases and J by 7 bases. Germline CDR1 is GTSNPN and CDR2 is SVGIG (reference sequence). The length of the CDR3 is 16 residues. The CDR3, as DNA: TGTGCCTGGAGTTCCGTGGGACTAGCCATTTGGAATGAGCAGTTCTTC. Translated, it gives CAWSSVGLAIWNEQFF.

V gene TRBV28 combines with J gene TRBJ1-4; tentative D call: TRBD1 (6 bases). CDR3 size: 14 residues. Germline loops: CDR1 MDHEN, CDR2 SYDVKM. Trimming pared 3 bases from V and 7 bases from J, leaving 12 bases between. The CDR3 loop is CASSLVGGPEKLFF. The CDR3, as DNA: TGTGCCAGCAGTTTGGTAGGGGGGCCTGAAAAACTGTTTTTT. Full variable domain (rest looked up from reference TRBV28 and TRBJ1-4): DVKVTQSSRYLVKRTGEKVFLECVQDMDHENMFWYRQDPGLGLRLIYFSYDVKMKEKGDIPEGYSVSREKKERFSLILESASTNQTSMYLCASSLVGGPEKLFFGSGTQLSVL.

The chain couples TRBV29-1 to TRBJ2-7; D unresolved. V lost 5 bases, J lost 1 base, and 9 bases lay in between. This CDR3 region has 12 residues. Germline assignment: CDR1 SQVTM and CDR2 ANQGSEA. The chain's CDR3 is CSVFSGSYEQYF. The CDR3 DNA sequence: TGCAGCGTTTTTTCCGGTTCCTACGAGCAGTACTTC.

The CDR3 loop is CASKGRGKTEAFF. The CDR3 bases are TGTGCCAGCAAAGGTAGGGGTAAAACTGAAGCTTTCTTT. The chain is built from TRBV6-5 and TRBJ1-1, with a tentative D call TRBD1 (5 bases). The length of the CDR3 is 13 residues. V was shortened by 7 bases and J by 5 bases, with 14 bases between the two germline ends. CDR1 MNHEY and CDR2 SVGAGI come from the germline V gene.

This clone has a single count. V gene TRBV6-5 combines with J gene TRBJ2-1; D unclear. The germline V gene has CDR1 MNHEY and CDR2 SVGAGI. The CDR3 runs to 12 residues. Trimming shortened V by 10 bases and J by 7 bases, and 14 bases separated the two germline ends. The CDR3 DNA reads TGTGCCACCCTGAAGGGTGGTAATGAGCAGTTCTTC. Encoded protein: CATLKGGNEQFF.

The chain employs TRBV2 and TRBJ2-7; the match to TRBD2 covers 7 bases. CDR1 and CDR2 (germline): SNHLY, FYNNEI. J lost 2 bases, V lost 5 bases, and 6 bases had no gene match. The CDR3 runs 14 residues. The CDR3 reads CASSLTSVPYEQYF. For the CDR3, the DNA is TGTGCCAGCAGTTTAACTAGCGTCCCCTACGAGCAGTACTTC.

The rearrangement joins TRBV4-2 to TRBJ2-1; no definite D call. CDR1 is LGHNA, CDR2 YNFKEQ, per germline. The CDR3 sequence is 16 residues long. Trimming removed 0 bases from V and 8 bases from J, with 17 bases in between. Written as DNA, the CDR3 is TGTGCCAGCAGCCAAGAAAGATCGGGTTGGTCGGATGAGCAGTTCTTC. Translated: CASSQERSGWSDEQFF.

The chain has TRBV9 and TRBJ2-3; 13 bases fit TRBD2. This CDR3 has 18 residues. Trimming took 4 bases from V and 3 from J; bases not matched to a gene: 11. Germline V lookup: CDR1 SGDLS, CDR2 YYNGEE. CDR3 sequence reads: CASSLGTSGIKLTDTQYF. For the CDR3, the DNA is TGTGCCAGCAGCCTCGGGACTAGCGGGATTAAATTAACAGATACGCAGTATTTT.

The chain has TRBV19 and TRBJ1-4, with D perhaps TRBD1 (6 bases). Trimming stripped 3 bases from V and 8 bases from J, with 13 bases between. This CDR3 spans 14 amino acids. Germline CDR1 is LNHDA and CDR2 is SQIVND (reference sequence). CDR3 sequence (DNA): TGTGCCAGTAGTATTCCCAGGGGAGCCGAAAAACTGTTTTTT. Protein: CASSIPRGAEKLFF.

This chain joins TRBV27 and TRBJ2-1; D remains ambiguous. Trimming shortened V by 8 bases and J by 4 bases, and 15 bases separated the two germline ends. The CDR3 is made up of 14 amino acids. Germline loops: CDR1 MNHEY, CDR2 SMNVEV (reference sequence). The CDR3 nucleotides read TGTGCCAGCGCCGCCGTGGAGAGATACAATGAGCAGTTCTTC. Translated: CASAAVERYNEQFF.

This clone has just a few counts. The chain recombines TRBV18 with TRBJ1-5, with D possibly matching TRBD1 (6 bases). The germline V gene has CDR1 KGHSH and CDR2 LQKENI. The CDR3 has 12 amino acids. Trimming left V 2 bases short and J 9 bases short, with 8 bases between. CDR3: CASSPATGPQHF. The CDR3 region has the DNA TGTGCCAGCTCACCAGCGACAGGGCCCCAGCATTTT.

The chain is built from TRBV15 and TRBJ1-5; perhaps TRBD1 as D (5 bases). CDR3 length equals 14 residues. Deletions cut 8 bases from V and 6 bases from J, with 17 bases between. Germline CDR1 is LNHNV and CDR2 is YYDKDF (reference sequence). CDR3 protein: CATAERGTGQPQHF. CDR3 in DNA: TGTGCCACCGCGGAACGGGGGACGGGTCAGCCCCAGCATTTT.

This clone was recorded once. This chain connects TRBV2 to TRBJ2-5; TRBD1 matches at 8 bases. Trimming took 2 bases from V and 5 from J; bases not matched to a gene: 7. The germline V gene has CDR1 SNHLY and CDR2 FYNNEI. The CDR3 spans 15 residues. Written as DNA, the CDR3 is TGTGCCAGCAGTGAACGCAGGGGGCGCATGGAGACCCAGTACTTC. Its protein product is CASSERRGRMETQYF.

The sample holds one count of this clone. CDR3 sequence reads: CASSRSGSGYEQYF. For the CDR3, the DNA is TGTGCCAGCAGTAGAAGCGGGAGTGGGTACGAGCAGTACTTC. J is TRBJ2-7 and V is TRBV28; 8 bases map to TRBD2. The length of the CDR3 is 14 residues. Germline CDR1 MDHEN, CDR2 SYDVKM. V was clipped by 5 bases and J by 4 bases; unmatched bases: 7.

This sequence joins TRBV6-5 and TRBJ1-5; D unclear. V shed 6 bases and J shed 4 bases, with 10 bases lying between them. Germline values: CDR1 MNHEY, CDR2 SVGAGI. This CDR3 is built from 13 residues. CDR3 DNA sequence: TGTGCCAGCAGCCTCGACAAGAATCAGCCCCAGCATTTT. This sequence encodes CASSLDKNQPQHF.

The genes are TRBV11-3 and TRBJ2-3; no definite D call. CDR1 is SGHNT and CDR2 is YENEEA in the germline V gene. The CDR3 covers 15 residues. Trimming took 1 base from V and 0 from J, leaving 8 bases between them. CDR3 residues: CASSLGPFSTDTQYF. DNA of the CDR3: TGTGCCAGCAGCTTAGGCCCTTTCAGCACAGATACGCAGTATTTT.

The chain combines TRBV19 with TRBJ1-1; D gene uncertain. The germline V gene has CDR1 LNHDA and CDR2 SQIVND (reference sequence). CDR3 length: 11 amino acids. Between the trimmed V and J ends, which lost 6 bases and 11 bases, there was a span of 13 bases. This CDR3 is CASRTTGDAFF. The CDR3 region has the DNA TGTGCCAGTAGGACCACGGGTGACGCTTTCTTT. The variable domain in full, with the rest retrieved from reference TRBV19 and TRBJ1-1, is DGGITQSPKYLFRKEGQNVTLSCEQNLNHDAMYWYRQDPGQGLRLIYYSQIVNDFQKGDIAEGYSVSREKKESFPLTVTSAQKNPTAFYLCASRTTGDAFFGQGTRLTVV.

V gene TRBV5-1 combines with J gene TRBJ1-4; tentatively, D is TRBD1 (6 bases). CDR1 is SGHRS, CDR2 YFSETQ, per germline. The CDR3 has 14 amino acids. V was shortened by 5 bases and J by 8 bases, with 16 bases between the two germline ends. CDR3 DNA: TGCGCCAGCAGAAGGACAGTCTCAGGGGAAAAACTGTTTTTT. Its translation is CASRRTVSGEKLFF.

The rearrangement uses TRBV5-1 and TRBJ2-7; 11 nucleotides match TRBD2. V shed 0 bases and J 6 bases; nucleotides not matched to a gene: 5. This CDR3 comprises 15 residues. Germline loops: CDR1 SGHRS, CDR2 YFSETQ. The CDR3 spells CASSLVAGGPSEQYF. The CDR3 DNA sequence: TGCGCCAGCAGCTTGGTAGCGGGAGGGCCGAGCGAGCAGTACTTC.